A selection of T cell receptor beta chains follows, all from one sample in a study of T cell responses to AZD1222 COVID-19 vaccine. Using immunoSEQ multiplex PCR, the repertoire was profiled, and TCRdb retains in-frame clones only, with some absent. The sample carries some 150,000 clones, 86% recorded once. The material sequenced was peripheral blood, taken 28 days after the second AZD1222 dose. The receptors here all came from an adult who received the AZD1222 COVID-19 vaccine. Both conserved end residues are part of each CDR3. A D gene is named only where the DNA matches it firmly. Clone size is given for some rows only: seen once, a few or many times, or a class if the clone is expanded.

V: TRBV5-5; size: .; length: 13; J: TRBJ2-7; D: .; DNA: TGTGCCAGCCTACGCAGGGACGGCTACGAGCAGTACTTC; CDR3: CASLRRDGYEQYF
V: TRBV2; size: .; length: 14; J: TRBJ2-7; D: .; DNA: TGTGCCAGCAGTGAGTCGGACAGGACTAGGGAGCAGTACTTC; CDR3: CASSESDRTREQYF
V: TRBV15; size: .; length: 19; J: TRBJ2-7; D: TRBD2; DNA: TGTGCCACCAGCAGAGCCCCGGGGGTAGCGGGAGACGGGGGCTACGAGCAGTACTTC; CDR3: CATSRAPGVAGDGGYEQYF
V: TRBV5-6; size: once; length: 12; J: TRBJ2-4; D: .; DNA: TGTGCCAGCAGCTTGGGGGCTGACATTCAGTACTTC; CDR3: CASSLGADIQYF
V: TRBV28; size: once; length: 12; J: TRBJ1-2; D: .; DNA: TGTGCCAGCAGTCCCACGGGAGACAGCCACACCTTC; CDR3: CASSPTGDSHTF
V: TRBV28; size: .; length: 14; J: TRBJ1-2; D: .; DNA: TGTGCCAGCAGTTTCTCCCGGGGAGGGGCTGGCTACACCTTC; CDR3: CASSFSRGGAGYTF
V: TRBV7-9; size: .; length: 13; J: TRBJ1-4; D: .; DNA: TGTGCCAGCAGCGGAGGTTTTGCGGAAAAACTGTTTTTT; CDR3: CASSGGFAEKLFF
V: TRBV5-1; size: many; length: 13; J: TRBJ2-3; D: TRBD1; DNA: TGCGCCAGCAGTTTACAGGGGGGAGATACGCAGTATTTT; CDR3: CASSLQGGDTQYF
V: TRBV11-2; size: once; length: 18; J: TRBJ2-2; D: TRBD2; DNA: TGTGCCAGCAGCTTAGAGGGACTAGCGGGAGTACGCACCGGGGAGCTGTTTTTT; CDR3: CASSLEGLAGVRTGELFF
V: TRBV18; size: .; length: 13; J: TRBJ2-2; D: TRBD2; DNA: TGTGCCAGCTCACTACTAGCGGACGGGGAGCTGTTTTTT; CDR3: CASSLLADGELFF
V: TRBV3-1/TRBV3-2; size: .; length: 13; J: TRBJ2-1; D: TRBD2; DNA: TGTGCCAGTCATAGCGGGAGCTACAATGAGCAGTTCTTC; CDR3: CASHSGSYNEQFF
V: TRBV11-2; size: .; length: 15; J: TRBJ1-2; D: TRBD1; DNA: TGTGCCAGCAGCTTAGCAGGGGGTGGGACCCGCGGCTACACCTTC; CDR3: CASSLAGGGTRGYTF
V: TRBV20-1; size: .; length: 12; J: TRBJ2-7; D: TRBD1; DNA: TGCAGTGTTCGTGACAGGGGTACGTGGCAGTACTTC; CDR3: CSVRDRGTWQYF
V: TRBV29-1; size: .; length: 11; J: TRBJ1-3; D: .; DNA: TGCAGCGTTCTCGTTGGGAACACCATATATTTT; CDR3: CSVLVGNTIYF
V: TRBV6-1; size: .; length: 17; J: TRBJ2-1; D: .; DNA: TGTGCCAGCAGTGAGCCCACCTTACTAGGCACCTACAATGAGCAGTTCTTC; CDR3: CASSEPTLLGTYNEQFF
V: TRBV7-2; size: .; length: 14; J: TRBJ2-5; D: .; DNA: TGTGCCAGCAGCCCCGGCCTGGGCTCCCAGACCCAGTACTTC; CDR3: CASSPGLGSQTQYF